The present entry profiles one T cell receptor beta chain with its context. What it binds is not known. These data are taken from a study of cytotoxic CD8 clonotypes in ibrutinib-treated CLL. Regarding the study as a whole: Upon ibrutinib response clonality rose, and upon progression it fell back toward baseline. Private clonotypes, not public ones, expanded at ibrutinib response.

The CDR3 totals 15 residues. V lost 2 bases, J lost 4 bases, and 12 bases lay in between. CDR1 and CDR2 from the germline V gene are SNHLY and FYNNEI. Sequencing sought depths of 1 in 200,000 to 1 in 1 million T cells. This table comes from immunoSEQ multiplex PCR, and its TCRdb copy is limited to in-frame clones, with some not included. Among approximately 130,000 clones listed, roughly 80% were seen once. Sequences were derived from PBMCs, sampled after 24 months of ibrutinib treatment. The V call is TRBV2, the J call TRBJ1-5; TRBD1 is a possible D gene (6 bases). The receptor's source is a human donor with chronic lymphocytic leukemia. The CDR3: CASSELGGRNQPQHF. As DNA, the CDR3 is TGTGCCAGCAGTGAACTAGGGGGTCGTAATCAGCCCCAGCATTTT.